The source of this T cell receptor (beta chain) is a study of T cells after yellow fever vaccination. Study-wide results and limits: The booster response re-showed most primary clones: over 95% CD4, around 90% CD8.

TCRdb redid the calling of the 5' RACE reads with MiXCR, one entry per CDR3 protein. The table shows hundreds of thousands of distinct CDR3 sequences, with around 12% occurring only once. The V end was cut by 3 bases, the J end by 0 bases, with 8 bases between. CDR3 length: 15 amino acids. CDR1 and CDR2 (germline): SEHNR, FQNEAQ (reference sequence). Concerning this clonotype itself: What it binds is not known.

V usage is TRBV7-9 and J usage is TRBJ1-4; the D is unclear. The input for sequencing was PBMCs, taken on the day of the yellow fever booster vaccination. The receptor's source is a man aged 25 to 40 who received the YFV17D yellow fever vaccine. The CDR3 DNA is TGTGCCAGCAGCTTTTGGACGGCAACTAATGAAAAACTGTTTTTT. Protein product: CASSFWTATNEKLFF.